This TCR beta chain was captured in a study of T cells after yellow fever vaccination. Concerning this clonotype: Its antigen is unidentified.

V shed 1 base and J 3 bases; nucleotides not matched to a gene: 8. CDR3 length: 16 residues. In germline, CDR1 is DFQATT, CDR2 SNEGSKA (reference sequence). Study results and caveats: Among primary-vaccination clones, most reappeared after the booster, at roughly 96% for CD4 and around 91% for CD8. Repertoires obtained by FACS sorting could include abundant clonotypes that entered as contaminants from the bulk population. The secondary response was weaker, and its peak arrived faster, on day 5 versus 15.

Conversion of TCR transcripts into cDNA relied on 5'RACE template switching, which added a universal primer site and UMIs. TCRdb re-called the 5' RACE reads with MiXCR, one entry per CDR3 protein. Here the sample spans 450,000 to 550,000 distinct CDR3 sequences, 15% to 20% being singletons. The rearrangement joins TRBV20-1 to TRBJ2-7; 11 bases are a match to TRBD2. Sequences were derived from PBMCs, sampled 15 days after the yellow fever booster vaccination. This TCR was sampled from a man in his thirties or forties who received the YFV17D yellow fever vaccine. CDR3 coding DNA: TGCAGTGCTAGAGCCCCTAGCGGGAGGTCCCGCTACGAGCAGTACTTC. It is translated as CSARAPSGRSRYEQYF.